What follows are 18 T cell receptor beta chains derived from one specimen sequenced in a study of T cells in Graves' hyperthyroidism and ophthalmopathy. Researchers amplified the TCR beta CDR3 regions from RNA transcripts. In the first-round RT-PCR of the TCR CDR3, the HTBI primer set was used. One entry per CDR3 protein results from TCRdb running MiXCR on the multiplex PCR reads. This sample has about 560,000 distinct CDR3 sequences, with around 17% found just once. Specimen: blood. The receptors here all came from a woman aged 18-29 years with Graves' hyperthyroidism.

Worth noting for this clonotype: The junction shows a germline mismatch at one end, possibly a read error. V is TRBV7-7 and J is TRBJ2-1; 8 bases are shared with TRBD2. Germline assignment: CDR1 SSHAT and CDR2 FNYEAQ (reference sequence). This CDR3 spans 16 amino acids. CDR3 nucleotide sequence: TGTGCTAGCAGCTTAGCAGCGGGGGCCGCACAGAGTGAGCAGTTCTTC. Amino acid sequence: CASSLAAGAAQSEQFF.

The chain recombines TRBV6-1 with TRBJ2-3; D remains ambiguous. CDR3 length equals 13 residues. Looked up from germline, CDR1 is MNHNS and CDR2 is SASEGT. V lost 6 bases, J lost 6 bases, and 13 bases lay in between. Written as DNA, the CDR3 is TGTGCCAGCAGGACCGAAGCGACGGATACGCAGTATTTT. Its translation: CASRTEATDTQYF.

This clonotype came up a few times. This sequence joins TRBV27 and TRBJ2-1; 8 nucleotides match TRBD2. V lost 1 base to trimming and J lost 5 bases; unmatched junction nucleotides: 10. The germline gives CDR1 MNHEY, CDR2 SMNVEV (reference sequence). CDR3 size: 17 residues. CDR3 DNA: TGTGCCAGCAGTTTATGGAGAGGAGCGGGGGTGGACAATGAGCAGTTCTTC. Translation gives CASSLWRGAGVDNEQFF.

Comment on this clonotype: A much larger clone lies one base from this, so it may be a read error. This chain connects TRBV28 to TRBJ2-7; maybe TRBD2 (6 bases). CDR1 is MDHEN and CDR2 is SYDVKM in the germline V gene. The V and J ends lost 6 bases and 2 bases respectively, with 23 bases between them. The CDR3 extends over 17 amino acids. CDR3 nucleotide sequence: TGTGCCAGCAGCACCTCCGGCCCGCCGGGGGTAGCCTACGAGCAGTACTTC. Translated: CASSTSGPPGVAYEQYF.

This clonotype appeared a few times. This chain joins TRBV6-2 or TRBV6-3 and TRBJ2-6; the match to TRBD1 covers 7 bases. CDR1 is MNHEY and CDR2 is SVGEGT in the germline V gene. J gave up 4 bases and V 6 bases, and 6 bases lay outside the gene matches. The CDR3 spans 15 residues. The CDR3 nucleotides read TGTGCCAGCAGGGGAACAGGGGTCGGGGCCAACGTCCTGACTTTC. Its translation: CASRGTGVGANVLTF.

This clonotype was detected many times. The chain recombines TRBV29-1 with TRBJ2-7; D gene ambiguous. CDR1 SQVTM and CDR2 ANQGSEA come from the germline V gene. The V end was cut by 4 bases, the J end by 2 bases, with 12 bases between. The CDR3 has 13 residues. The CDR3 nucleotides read TGCAGCGTTGGGCAGGTTGGGCCCTACGAGCAGTACTTC. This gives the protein CSVGQVGPYEQYF.

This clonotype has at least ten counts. CDR3 amino acids: CASSLRIGRGDEQFF. The CDR3 DNA follows: TGTGCCAGCAGCTTAAGAATCGGACGGGGGGATGAGCAGTTCTTC. V is TRBV7-2 and J is TRBJ2-1, with 7 bases lining up with TRBD2. J was trimmed by 8 bases and V by 2 bases; bases with no gene match: 9. The CDR3 has 15 amino acids. Germline V gene sequence: CDR1 SGHTA, CDR2 FQGNSA.

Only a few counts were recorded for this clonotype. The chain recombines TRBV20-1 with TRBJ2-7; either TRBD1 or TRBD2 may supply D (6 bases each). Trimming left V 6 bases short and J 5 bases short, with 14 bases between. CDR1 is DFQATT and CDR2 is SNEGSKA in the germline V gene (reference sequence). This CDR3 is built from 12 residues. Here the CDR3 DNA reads TGCAGTGCAACGACGGGGGCTGACGAGCAGTACTTC. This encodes CSATTGADEQYF.

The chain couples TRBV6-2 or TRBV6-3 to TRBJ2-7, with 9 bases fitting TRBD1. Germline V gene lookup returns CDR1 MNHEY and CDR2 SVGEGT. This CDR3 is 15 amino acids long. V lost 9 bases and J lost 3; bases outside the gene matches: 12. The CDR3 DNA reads TGTGCCAGTCTTGGAGGGACAGGGTTCTTCTACGAGCAGTACTTC. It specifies CASLGGTGFFYEQYF.

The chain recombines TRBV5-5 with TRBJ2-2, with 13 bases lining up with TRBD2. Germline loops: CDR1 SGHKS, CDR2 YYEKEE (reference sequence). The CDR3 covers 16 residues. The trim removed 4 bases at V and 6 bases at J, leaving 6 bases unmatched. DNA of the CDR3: TGTGCCAGCAGCCTCACTAGCGGGAGGGCTGCCGGGGAGCTGTTTTTT. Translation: CASSLTSGRAAGELFF.

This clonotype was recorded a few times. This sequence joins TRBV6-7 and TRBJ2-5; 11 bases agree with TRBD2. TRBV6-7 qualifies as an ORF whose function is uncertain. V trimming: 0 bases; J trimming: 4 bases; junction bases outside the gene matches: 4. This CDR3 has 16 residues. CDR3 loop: CASSYSIAGGPETQYF. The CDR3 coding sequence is TGTGCCAGCAGTTACTCAATAGCGGGAGGGCCAGAGACCCAGTACTTC.

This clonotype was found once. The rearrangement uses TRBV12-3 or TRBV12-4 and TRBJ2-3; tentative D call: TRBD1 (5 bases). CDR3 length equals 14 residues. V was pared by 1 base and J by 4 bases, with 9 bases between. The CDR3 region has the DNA TGTGCCAGCAGTTTAGGACAGATTGCAGATACGCAGTATTTT. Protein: CASSLGQIADTQYF.

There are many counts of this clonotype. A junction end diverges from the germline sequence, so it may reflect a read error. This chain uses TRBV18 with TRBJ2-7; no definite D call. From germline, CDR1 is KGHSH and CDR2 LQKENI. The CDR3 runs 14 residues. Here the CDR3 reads CASSPPVNSNEQYF. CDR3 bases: TGTGCCAGCTCACCACCAGTCAACTCCAACGAGCAGTACTTC.

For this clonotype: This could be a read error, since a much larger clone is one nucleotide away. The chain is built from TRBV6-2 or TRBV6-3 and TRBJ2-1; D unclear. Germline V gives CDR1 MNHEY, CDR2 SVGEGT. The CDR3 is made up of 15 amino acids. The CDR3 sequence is CASSYLEISYNERFF. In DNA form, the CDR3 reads TGTGCCAGCAGTTACCTGGAGATTTCCTACAATGAGCGGTTCTTC.

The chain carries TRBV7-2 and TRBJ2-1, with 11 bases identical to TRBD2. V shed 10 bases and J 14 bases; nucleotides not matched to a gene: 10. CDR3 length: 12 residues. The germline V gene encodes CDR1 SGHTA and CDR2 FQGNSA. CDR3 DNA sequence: TGTGCCACCCTATATAGCGGGGGGGTAGAGTTCTTC. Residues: CATLYSGGVEFF.

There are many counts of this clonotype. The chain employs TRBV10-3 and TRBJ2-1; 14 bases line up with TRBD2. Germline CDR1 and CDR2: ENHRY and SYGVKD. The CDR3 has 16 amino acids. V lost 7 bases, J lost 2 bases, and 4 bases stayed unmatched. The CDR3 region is CAIKGTSGSPYNEQFF. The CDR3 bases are TGTGCCATCAAAGGGACTAGCGGGAGCCCCTACAATGAGCAGTTCTTC.

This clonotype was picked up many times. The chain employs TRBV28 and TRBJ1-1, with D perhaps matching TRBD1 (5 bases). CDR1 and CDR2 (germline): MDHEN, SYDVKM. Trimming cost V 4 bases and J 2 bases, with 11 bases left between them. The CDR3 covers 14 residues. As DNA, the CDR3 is TGTGCCAGCAGTTCGGGGACGGCTAACACTGAAGCTTTCTTT. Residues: CASSSGTANTEAFF.

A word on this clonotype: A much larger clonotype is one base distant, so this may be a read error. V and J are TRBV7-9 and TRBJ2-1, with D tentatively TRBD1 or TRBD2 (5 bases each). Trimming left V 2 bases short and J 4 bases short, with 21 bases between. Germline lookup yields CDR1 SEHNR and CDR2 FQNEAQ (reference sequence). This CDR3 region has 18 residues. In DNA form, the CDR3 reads TGTGCCAGCAGCTTAATCTTAAGACGGGGCATTGAATACAATGAGCAGTTCTTC. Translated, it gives CASSLILRRGIEYNEQFF. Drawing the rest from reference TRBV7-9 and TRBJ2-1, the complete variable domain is DTGVSQNPRHKITKRGQNVTFRCDPISEHNRLYWYRQTLGQGPEFLTYFQNEAQLEKSRLLSDRFSAERPKGSFSTLEIQRTEQGDSAMYLCASSLILRRGIEYNEQFFGPGTRLTVL.